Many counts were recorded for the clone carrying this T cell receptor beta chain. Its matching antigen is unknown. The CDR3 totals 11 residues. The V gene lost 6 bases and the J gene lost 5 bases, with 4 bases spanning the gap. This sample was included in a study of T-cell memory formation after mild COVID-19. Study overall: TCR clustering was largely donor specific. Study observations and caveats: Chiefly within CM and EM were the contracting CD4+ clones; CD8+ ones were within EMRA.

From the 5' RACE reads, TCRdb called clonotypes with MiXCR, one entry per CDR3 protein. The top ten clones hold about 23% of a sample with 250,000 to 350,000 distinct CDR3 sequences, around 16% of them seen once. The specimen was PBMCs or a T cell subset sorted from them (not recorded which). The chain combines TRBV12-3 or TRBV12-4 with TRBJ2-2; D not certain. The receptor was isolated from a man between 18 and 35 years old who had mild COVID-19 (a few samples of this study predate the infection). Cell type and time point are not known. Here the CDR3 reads CASRQTGELFF. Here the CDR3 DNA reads TGTGCCAGCAGGCAGACCGGGGAGCTGTTTTTT.